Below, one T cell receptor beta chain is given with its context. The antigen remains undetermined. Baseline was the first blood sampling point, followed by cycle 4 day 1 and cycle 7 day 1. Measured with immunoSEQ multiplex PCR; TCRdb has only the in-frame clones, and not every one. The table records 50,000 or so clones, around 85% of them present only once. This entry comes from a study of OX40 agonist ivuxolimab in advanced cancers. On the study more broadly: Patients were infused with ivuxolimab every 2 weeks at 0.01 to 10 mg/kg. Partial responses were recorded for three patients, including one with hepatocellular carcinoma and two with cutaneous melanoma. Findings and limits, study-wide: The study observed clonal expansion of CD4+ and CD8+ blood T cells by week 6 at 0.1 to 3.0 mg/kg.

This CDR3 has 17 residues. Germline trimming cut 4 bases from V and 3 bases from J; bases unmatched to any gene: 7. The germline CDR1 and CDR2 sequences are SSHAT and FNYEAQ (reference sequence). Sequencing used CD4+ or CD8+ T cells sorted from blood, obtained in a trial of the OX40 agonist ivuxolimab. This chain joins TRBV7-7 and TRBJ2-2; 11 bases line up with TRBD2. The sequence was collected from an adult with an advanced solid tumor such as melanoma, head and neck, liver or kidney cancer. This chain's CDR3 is CASSSTSGGSYTGELFF. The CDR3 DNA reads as TGTGCCAGCAGCTCAACTAGCGGGGGCTCCTACACCGGGGAGCTGTTTTTT.